The 22 T cell receptor beta chains below come from one sample, sequenced in a study of beta chain features in type 1 diabetes. All of the isolated RNA was reverse transcribed, so expressed TCRB transcripts were sequenced. Sequencing was performed with immunoSEQ multiplex PCR; in TCRdb, only in-frame clones are kept and a portion is missing. The sample contains roughly 500,000 clones, 10% to 12% of which appear only once. Sequencing was carried out using naive CD4+ T cells from blood. These TCRs come from a woman between 18 and 30 years old in good health.

There are a few counts of this clone. The V gene is TRBV27, the J gene TRBJ2-1; D is perhaps TRBD1 or TRBD2 (5 bases each). V was shortened by 5 bases and J by 10 bases, with 18 bases between the two germline ends. The CDR3 loop spans 14 amino acids. Germline V gene data show CDR1 as MNHEY and CDR2 as SMNVEV (reference sequence). CDR3 amino acids: CASSRGRVWEEQFF. The CDR3, as DNA: TGTGCCAGCAGTAGGGGTCGGGTGTGGGAGGAGCAGTTCTTC.

The J gene is TRBJ1-6, the V gene TRBV9; a possible D gene is TRBD1 (5 bases). Trimming removed 0 bases from V and 6 bases from J, with 10 bases in between. CDR3 size: 15 residues. Germline loops: CDR1 SGDLS, CDR2 YYNGEE. The CDR3 nucleotides are TGTGCCAGCAGCGTAGGAGGCCAGGGTAATTCACCCCTCCACTTT. It specifies CASSVGGQGNSPLHF.

This clone showed up many times. The chain carries TRBV7-2 and TRBJ2-4; 7 nucleotides agree with TRBD2. The V and J ends lost 4 bases and 6 bases, in that order; junction bases with no gene match: 6. This CDR3 has 14 amino acids. Germline V gene sequence: CDR1 SGHTA, CDR2 FQGNSA. The CDR3 DNA is TGTGCCAGCAGCTCTATCCCGGGGGGAAACATTCAGTACTTC. Protein product: CASSSIPGGNIQYF.

The genes are TRBV29-1 and TRBJ2-3, with D unresolved. The CDR3 totals 13 residues. V was shortened by 3 bases and J by 1 base, with 8 bases between the two germline ends. CDR1 is SQVTM and CDR2 is ANQGSEA in the germline V gene. CDR3 sequence (DNA): TGCAGCGTTGACCAGTACGGCACAGATACGCAGTATTTT. It yields the protein CSVDQYGTDTQYF.

The rearrangement joins TRBV28 to TRBJ1-2; no clear D gene. V was trimmed by 2 bases and J by 3 bases, leaving 4 bases between them. Germline lookup yields CDR1 MDHEN and CDR2 SYDVKM. CDR3 length: 12 residues. The CDR3 region is CASSLKDYGYTF. Written as DNA, the CDR3 is TGTGCCAGCAGTTTAAAGGACTATGGCTACACCTTC.

The V call is TRBV5-1, the J call TRBJ2-2; 8 nucleotides line up with TRBD1. With 4 bases clipped from V and 4 bases from J, the junction kept 6 bases outside the gene matches. The CDR3 totals 15 residues. CDR1 and CDR2 (germline): SGHRS, YFSETQ. The CDR3 region is CASSRGTGLTGELFF. The CDR3 nucleotides read TGCGCCAGCAGCCGGGGGACAGGACTCACCGGGGAGCTGTTTTTT.

Only a few counts were recorded for this clone. The chain joins TRBV5-4 to TRBJ1-2, with D unresolved. V was trimmed by 1 base and J by 4 bases, leaving 8 bases between them. Germline values: CDR1 SGHNT, CDR2 YYREEE (reference sequence). The CDR3 contains 13 residues. The CDR3 region has the DNA TGTGCCAGCAGCTTGACAGCCAGCTATGGCTACACCTTC. It encodes CASSLTASYGYTF.

This clone was seen more than once but under ten times. The rearrangement uses TRBV11-2 and TRBJ1-1; 10 nucleotides align to TRBD1. J lost 5 bases, V lost 3 bases, and 6 bases had no gene match. The CDR3 is 15 residues long. Germline CDR1 is SGHAT and CDR2 is FQNNGV. The CDR3 bases are TGTGCCAGCAGCTTCGACAGGGGGCGAGGGACTGAAGCTTTCTTT. The encoded protein is CASSFDRGRGTEAFF.

V is TRBV29-1 and J is TRBJ2-5; tentative D call: TRBD1 (6 bases). CDR1 SQVTM and CDR2 ANQGSEA come from the germline V gene. Trimming removed 6 bases at V and 3 bases at J, with 11 bases between. This CDR3 has 12 residues. CDR3 nucleotide sequence: TGCAGCGTAGGCTGGACAGAAGAGACCCAGTACTTC. Amino acids: CSVGWTEETQYF.

This clone was recorded a few times. The chain couples TRBV30 to TRBJ2-7, with a possible D match to TRBD2 (6 bases). The CDR3 is made up of 14 amino acids. CDR1 GTSNPN and CDR2 SVGIG come from the germline V gene (reference sequence). Deletions cut 2 bases from V and 2 bases from J, with 13 bases between. CDR3 sequence reads: CAWSSSARPYEQYF. The CDR3 DNA is TGTGCCTGGAGTTCTAGCGCGAGACCCTACGAGCAGTACTTC.

The chain links TRBV9 to TRBJ1-6; D might be TRBD1 (5 bases). CDR1 and CDR2 from the germline V gene are SGDLS and YYNGEE. Trimming stripped 0 bases from V and 19 bases from J, with 14 bases between. The CDR3 has 12 amino acids. Here the CDR3 reads CASSVDQGVNHF. DNA for the CDR3: TGTGCCAGCAGCGTAGACCAGGGCGTAAATCACTTT.

This clone was found a few times. The chain combines TRBV25-1 with TRBJ1-2, with D possibly TRBD1 on 5 matching bases. The V end lost 5 bases, the J end lost 2 bases, and 12 bases lay between the germline ends. Germline V CDR1 and CDR2: MGHDK, SYGVNS. This CDR3 is built from 14 residues. The CDR3 DNA follows: TGTGCCAGCAGTCAGCCGGGACCCAACTATGGCTACACCTTC. Its protein product is CASSQPGPNYGYTF.

The gene calls are TRBV15 and TRBJ2-2; possibly TRBD1 for D (6 bases). This CDR3 is 16 amino acids long. The germline V and J ends were trimmed by 5 bases and 1 base, with 14 bases remaining between them. Germline loops: CDR1 LNHNV, CDR2 YYDKDF (reference sequence). CDR3 sequence: CATSGGAGRNTGELFF. The CDR3 DNA sequence: TGTGCCACCAGCGGGGGCGCAGGGCGGAACACCGGGGAGCTGTTTTTT.

The J gene is TRBJ1-6, the V gene TRBV25-1; 9 nucleotides line up with TRBD1. The ends lost 2 bases at V and 7 bases at J; junction bases unmatched: 3. The CDR3 totals 15 residues. The germline V gene encodes CDR1 MGHDK and CDR2 SYGVNS. CDR3 nucleotide sequence: TGTGCCAGCAGTGAAGGGGGGACAGGGAATTCACCCCTCCACTTT. Translating gives CASSEGGTGNSPLHF.

This clone was seen a handful of times. The chain recombines TRBV9 with TRBJ2-1, with TRBD1 as a possible D gene (5 bases). Trimming removed 4 bases from V and 4 bases from J, with 15 bases in between. The CDR3 extends over 15 amino acids. Germline CDR1 SGDLS, CDR2 YYNGEE. The DNA of the CDR3 is TGTGCCAGCAGCTCCACCCACGGACATTACAATGAGCAGTTCTTC. Its translation: CASSSTHGHYNEQFF.

This clone showed up just a few times. The V gene is TRBV4-2, the J gene TRBJ2-7; D unclear. The germline V gene encodes CDR1 LGHNA and CDR2 YNFKEQ. The CDR3 is made up of 13 amino acids. Trimming cost V 0 bases and J 5 bases, with 8 bases left between them. The CDR3 coding sequence is TGTGCCAGCAGCCAAGAGCTTCCCCACGAGCAGTACTTC. Its protein is CASSQELPHEQYF.

On this clone: The sample has other DNA sequences that encode this CDR3 too. The CDR3 loop is CASSLTSASTDTQYF. CDR3 DNA: TGTGCCAGCAGCTTAACTAGCGCCAGCACAGATACGCAGTATTTT. The chain is built from TRBV7-9 and TRBJ2-3; TRBD2 matches 7 bases. Per germline, CDR1 SEHNR and CDR2 FQNEAQ (reference sequence). With V trimmed by 2 bases and J by 0 bases, 2 bases remained unmatched. This CDR3 region has 15 residues.

CDR3 DNA sequence: TGTGCCAGCAGCCCCCAGGGACAGACCTACGAGCAGTACTTC. This codes for CASSPQGQTYEQYF. This sequence joins TRBV7-6 and TRBJ2-7, with 7 bases aligning to TRBD1. CDR1 SGHVS and CDR2 FNYEAQ come from the germline V gene. The CDR3 extends over 14 amino acids. V lost 5 bases and J lost 2; bases outside the gene matches: 6.

This clone was found a few times. The J gene is TRBJ1-1, the V gene TRBV7-8, with a possible D match to TRBD1 (6 bases). V lost 3 bases, J lost 7 bases, and 18 bases lay in between. The CDR3 covers 15 residues. Germline CDR1 and CDR2: SGHVS and FQNEAQ. In nucleotides, the CDR3 is TGTGCCAGCAGCTTCCGGGACACCTTGATGGGTGAAGCTTTCTTT. As protein: CASSFRDTLMGEAFF.

As to this clone: One end of the junction fails to match germline, which may point to a read error. The CDR3 sequence: CASSPPLGQAAF. In DNA, the CDR3 is TGTGCCAGCTCACCACCTTTGGGACAGGCGGCCTTC. The chain joins TRBV18 to TRBJ2-7, with TRBD1 matching 8 bases. Germline CDR1 and CDR2: KGHSH and LQKENI. This CDR3 is 12 amino acids long. Combining the CDR3 with reference TRBV18 and TRBJ2-7 gives the whole variable domain NAGVMQNPRHLVRRRGQEARLRCSPMKGHSHVYWYRQLPEEGLKFMVYLQKENIIDESGMPKERFSAEFPKEGPSILRIQQVVRGDSAAYFCASSPPLGQAAFGPGTRLTVT.

This clone was seen more than once but under ten times. CDR3 protein: CASSHGPWVSRNTEAFF. For the CDR3, the DNA is TGTGCCAGCAGCCATGGCCCTTGGGTTTCGCGGAACACTGAAGCTTTCTTT. This sequence joins TRBV14 and TRBJ1-1; D ambiguous. V was cut by 3 bases and J by 1 base, with 18 bases left in between. This CDR3 is built from 17 residues. Germline loops: CDR1 SGHDN, CDR2 FVKESK.

Only a few counts were recorded for this clone. V is TRBV29-1 and J is TRBJ2-1; D is possibly TRBD1 or TRBD2 (5 bases each). Germline-derived CDR1 and CDR2 are SQVTM and ANQGSEA. CDR3 length equals 13 residues. The V end was cut by 4 bases, the J end by 7 bases, with 14 bases between. CDR3 sequence (DNA): TGCAGCGTTGGCCAGGGACCACGGAATGAGCAGTTCTTC. Translating gives CSVGQGPRNEQFF.